These 28 T cell receptor beta chains were sequenced from one sample in a study of cytomegalovirus exposure and HLA in healthy donors. PCR amplification relied on 60 Vbeta primers (plus 13 Jbeta primers). The method was immunoSEQ multiplex PCR; TCRdb's version includes in-frame clones alone and lacks a portion of them. The table includes tens of thousands of clones, approximately 80% detected once. Sequencing was carried out using PBMCs. All receptors derive from a woman aged 40 to 50 in good health and CMV-seronegative.

The chain employs TRBV4-2 and TRBJ2-3; maybe TRBD1 (6 bases). The V and J ends lost 3 bases and 0 bases respectively, with 19 bases between them. Germline CDR1 LGHNA, CDR2 YNFKEQ. The length of the CDR3 is 18 residues. The CDR3 region has the DNA TGTGCCAGCAGCCAGACGATTTCCGGGACATCTAGCACAGATACGCAGTATTTT. It encodes CASSQTISGTSSTDTQYF.

As to this clone: This sample also contains other DNA sequences that code for the same CDR3. The V call is TRBV6-4, the J call TRBJ2-2, with D perhaps matching TRBD2 (5 bases). Trimming shortened V by 3 bases and J by 4 bases, and 6 bases separated the two germline ends. The CDR3 is 13 amino acids. Per the germline V gene, CDR1 is MRHNA and CDR2 is SNTAGT. The CDR3 loop reads CASSDRGTGELFF. CDR3 DNA: TGTGCCAGCAGTGATCGGGGCACCGGGGAGCTGTTTTTT.

The chain has TRBV19 and TRBJ1-2, with 8 bases matching TRBD1. Germline-derived CDR1 and CDR2 are LNHDA and SQIVND (reference sequence). With V trimmed by 3 bases and J by 0 bases, 6 bases remained unmatched. CDR3 length: 16 residues. CDR3 coding DNA: TGTGCCAGTAGTATCCAGGGGGCCGGAGCTAACTATGGCTACACCTTC. Its translation: CASSIQGAGANYGYTF.

The V call is TRBV28, the J call TRBJ1-1, with D possibly TRBD1 on 5 matching bases. V lost 8 bases and J 3 bases, leaving 10 bases between the germline ends. The germline gives CDR1 MDHEN, CDR2 SYDVKM. This CDR3 region has 12 residues. The CDR3 loop reads CASLDSHTEAFF. For the CDR3, the DNA is TGTGCCAGCCTAGACAGCCACACTGAAGCTTTCTTT.

Comments on this clone: An end of the junction does not agree with germline; a read error may underlie this. The sample has other DNA sequences that encode this CDR3 too. The CDR3 spells CASSLRQGVGGQPQHF. DNA of the CDR3: TGTGCCAGCAGCTTAAGACAGGGGGTGGGTGGACAGCCCCAACATTTT. The V gene is TRBV7-2, the J gene TRBJ1-5; TRBD1 aligns across 9 bases. CDR1 is SGHTA, CDR2 FQGNSA, per germline. CDR3 length equals 16 residues. The whole variable domain, filled in from reference TRBV7-2 and TRBJ1-5, reads GAGVSQSPSNKVTEKGKDVELRCDPISGHTALYWYRQSLGQGLEFLIYFQGNSAPDKSGLPSDRFSAERTGGSVSTLTIQRTQQEDSAVYLCASSLRQGVGGQPQHFGDGTRLSIL.

This clone appeared a single time. The chain is built from TRBV9 and TRBJ1-3; unclear D gene. Trimming stripped 4 bases from V and 0 bases from J, with 17 bases between. Germline V lookup: CDR1 SGDLS, CDR2 YYNGEE. This CDR3 has 17 residues. In DNA, the CDR3 is TGTGCCAGCAGCCGAGTAGATGTGCTGAGCTCTGGAAACACCATATATTTT. Amino acids: CASSRVDVLSSGNTIYF.

V usage is TRBV5-1 and J usage is TRBJ2-3, with D unclear. This CDR3 region has 14 residues. Trimming left V 0 bases short and J 6 bases short, with 11 bases between. Germline V lookup: CDR1 SGHRS, CDR2 YFSETQ. This chain's CDR3 is CASSLAVAADTQYF. As DNA, the CDR3 is TGCGCCAGCAGCTTGGCCGTGGCCGCTGATACGCAGTATTTT.

This chain links TRBV18 with TRBJ1-5, with D possibly TRBD1 on 5 matching bases. V gave up 2 bases and J gave up 7 bases, with 12 bases separating them. The CDR3 is made up of 14 amino acids. Germline V CDR1 and CDR2: KGHSH, LQKENI. CDR3 coding DNA: TGTGCCAGCTCACCAGGCAGGGATGGACAGCCCCAGCATTTT. Amino acids: CASSPGRDGQPQHF. The full variable domain, with the rest looked up from reference TRBV18 and TRBJ1-5, is NAGVMQNPRHLVRRRGQEARLRCSPMKGHSHVYWYRQLPEEGLKFMVYLQKENIIDESGMPKERFSAEFPKEGPSILRIQQVVRGDSAAYFCASSPGRDGQPQHFGDGTRLSIL.

In this sample, this clone turned up a few times. The chain carries TRBV5-1 and TRBJ2-2; a possible D gene is TRBD2 (6 bases). CDR3 length equals 16 residues. The V gene lost 6 bases and the J gene lost 4 bases, with 19 bases spanning the gap. Germline V gene sequence: CDR1 SGHRS, CDR2 YFSETQ. The CDR3 bases are TGCGCCAGCACCGACGGGGGTGGGATATTCACCGGGGAGCTGTTTTTT. It yields the protein CASTDGGGIFTGELFF.

V usage is TRBV6-5 and J usage is TRBJ2-5; unclear D gene. The J call may be faulty, since TRBJ2-7 better matches the DNA end. This CDR3 contains 14 residues. Per germline, CDR1 MNHEY and CDR2 SVGAGI. CDR3 DNA sequence: TGTGCCAGCACCGCAGGATCCTTATCCTACGAGCAGTACTTC. It encodes CASTAGSLSYEQYF.

This chain links TRBV6-6 with TRBJ2-2; D might be TRBD2 (6 bases). Germline CDR1 reads MNHNY; CDR2 reads SVGAGI (reference sequence). Trimming stripped 4 bases from V and 1 base from J, with 13 bases between. There are 16 residues in the CDR3. CDR3 sequence reads: CASSSFRGGNTGELFF. The CDR3 DNA follows: TGTGCCAGCAGTTCTTTTAGGGGAGGGAACACCGGGGAGCTGTTTTTT.

The chain uses TRBV5-1 and TRBJ1-2; D may be TRBD1 (5 bases). Germline V gives CDR1 SGHRS, CDR2 YFSETQ. This CDR3 is built from 16 residues. Between the trimmed V and J ends, which lost 4 bases and 4 bases, there was a span of 20 bases. The chain's CDR3 is CASSPGRGLGIYGYTF. The CDR3 DNA reads TGCGCCAGCAGCCCCGGGAGGGGACTAGGAATCTATGGCTACACCTTC.

V is TRBV5-1 and J is TRBJ2-1; D not resolved. Germline assignment: CDR1 SGHRS and CDR2 YFSETQ. V lost 0 bases, J lost 7 bases, and 11 bases lay in between. This CDR3 comprises 14 residues. The CDR3 reads CASSLVIQDNEQFF. DNA for the CDR3: TGCGCCAGCAGCTTGGTAATCCAGGATAATGAGCAGTTCTTC.

The rearrangement joins TRBV19 to TRBJ1-4; 9 bases align to TRBD1. V shed 4 bases and J 10 bases; nucleotides not matched to a gene: 7. The CDR3 contains 14 residues. Per germline, CDR1 LNHDA and CDR2 SQIVND (reference sequence). Here the CDR3 reads CASSTRPTGGKLFF. The CDR3 coding sequence is TGTGCCAGTAGTACTCGACCGACAGGGGGAAAACTGTTTTTT.

The chain recombines TRBV9 with TRBJ2-7; TRBD2 agrees at 9 bases. This CDR3 contains 14 residues. Germline assignment: CDR1 SGDLS and CDR2 YYNGEE. The trim removed 2 bases at V and 5 bases at J, leaving 5 bases unmatched. The CDR3 spells CASSVSGSRDEQYF. CDR3 DNA sequence: TGTGCCAGCAGCGTTAGCGGGAGTAGGGACGAGCAGTACTTC.

The rearrangement joins TRBV10-3 to TRBJ2-7, with TRBD1 matching 11 bases. This CDR3 comprises 14 residues. Germline V gene lookup returns CDR1 ENHRY and CDR2 SYGVKD. The trim removed 8 bases at V and 1 base at J, leaving 4 bases unmatched. CDR3 residues: CAIGRDRGSYEQYF. The CDR3 DNA reads as TGTGCCATCGGCCGGGACAGGGGGTCCTACGAGCAGTACTTC.

The chain combines TRBV5-4 with TRBJ2-4; 9 bases match TRBD2. This CDR3 has 16 amino acids. Germline CDR1 and CDR2: SGHNT and YYREEE (reference sequence). J was trimmed by 1 base and V by 0 bases; bases with no gene match: 2. The CDR3 DNA is TGTGCCAGCAGCTTGGAGGCGGGAGGGGCCAAAAACATTCAGTACTTC. It codes for CASSLEAGGAKNIQYF.

This clone was recorded a few times. The genes are TRBV18 and TRBJ1-1; unclear D gene. The CDR3 spans 14 residues. V was pared by 4 bases and J by 2 bases, with 11 bases between. Germline V gene sequence: CDR1 KGHSH, CDR2 LQKENI. The CDR3 reads CASSLAGSNTEAFF. The CDR3 region has the DNA TGTGCCAGCTCACTAGCGGGGTCCAACACTGAAGCTTTCTTT.

The gene calls are TRBV9 and TRBJ1-4; D is perhaps TRBD1 (5 bases). V lost 4 bases and J 5 bases, leaving 18 bases between the germline ends. CDR1 and CDR2 (germline): SGDLS, YYNGEE. The CDR3 contains 16 residues. The CDR3 reads CASSPSTKTENEKLFF. CDR3 DNA sequence: TGTGCCAGCAGCCCATCCACCAAGACAGAGAATGAAAAACTGTTTTTT.

The chain combines TRBV9 with TRBJ2-5; perhaps TRBD1 as D (7 bases). V was trimmed by 4 bases and J by 5 bases, leaving 18 bases between them. The CDR3 loop spans 15 amino acids. Germline CDR1 SGDLS, CDR2 YYNGEE. The CDR3 bases are TGTGCCAGCAGCACAGCCCCAGGGGGGCGGGAGACCCAGTACTTC. Its translation: CASSTAPGGRETQYF.

J is TRBJ1-1 and V is TRBV6-1, with D possibly being TRBD1 (6 bases). The germline gives CDR1 MNHNS, CDR2 SASEGT. V lost 8 bases and J 1 base, leaving 11 bases between the germline ends. The CDR3 runs 13 residues. The CDR3 DNA is TGTGCCAGCGAGGGACAATCGAACACTGAAGCTTTCTTT. Its protein product is CASEGQSNTEAFF.

The V and J genes are TRBV5-4 and TRBJ2-1; TRBD1 is a possible D gene (5 bases). Deletions cut 9 bases from V and 7 bases from J, with 11 bases between. Germline V gene lookup returns CDR1 SGHNT and CDR2 YYREEE (reference sequence). The CDR3 sequence is 11 residues long. DNA of the CDR3: TGTGCCACCACGAAGGGGAATGAGCAGTTCTTC. Translating gives CATTKGNEQFF.

Notes on this clone: Mismatch with germline at one junction end may stem from a read error. The CDR3 here is CSSSRGGTEAFF. The DNA of the CDR3 is TGTTCCAGCAGCCGGGGGGGAACTGAAGCTTTCTTT. The genes are TRBV7-9 and TRBJ1-1; maybe TRBD1 (5 bases). The CDR3 runs to 12 residues. The germline gives CDR1 SEHNR, CDR2 FQNEAQ (reference sequence).

This chain connects TRBV27 to TRBJ1-2; 11 bases align to TRBD1. V shed 5 bases, J shed 5 bases, and the junction held 4 bases outside the gene matches. Germline values: CDR1 MNHEY, CDR2 SMNVEV (reference sequence). There are 14 residues in the CDR3. CDR3: CASSRRDRGYGYTF. Written as DNA, the CDR3 is TGTGCCAGCAGTCGCAGGGACAGGGGGTATGGCTACACCTTC.

This clone was seen more than once but under ten times. The CDR3 coding sequence is TGTGCCAGCAGCCGCGGGGGTACATCTAATGAAAAACTGTTTTTT. It encodes CASSRGGTSNEKLFF. J is TRBJ1-4 and V is TRBV7-6; D is possibly TRBD1 (5 bases). V lost 5 bases and J 3 bases, leaving 13 bases between the germline ends. CDR3 size: 15 residues. The V gene's germline CDR1 is SGHVS and CDR2 FNYEAQ. The full variable domain, with the rest looked up from reference TRBV7-6 and TRBJ1-4, is GAGVSQSPRYKVTKRGQDVALRCDPISGHVSLYWYRQALGQGPEFLTYFNYEAQQDKSGLPNDRFSAERPEGSISTLTIQRTEQRDSAMYRCASSRGGTSNEKLFFGSGTQLSVL.

The V gene is TRBV7-9, the J gene TRBJ1-5; tentatively, D is TRBD1 (5 bases). Germline V gene sequence: CDR1 SEHNR, CDR2 FQNEAQ (reference sequence). The V and J ends lost 1 base and 1 base respectively, with 14 bases between them. This CDR3 is 17 amino acids long. For the CDR3, the DNA is TGTGCCAGCAGCTTAGAATCAGGGTTGAGGAGCAATCAGCCCCAGCATTTT. Translated: CASSLESGLRSNQPQHF.

The rearrangement links TRBV7-9 to TRBJ1-2; 7 bases fit TRBD1. V was clipped by 4 bases and J by 6 bases; unmatched bases: 8. The CDR3 consists of 14 residues. Germline V gene lookup returns CDR1 SEHNR and CDR2 FQNEAQ (reference sequence). The CDR3 DNA reads TGTGCCAGCAGCTCTGACAGGGAGTTGGATGGCTACACCTTC. Protein sequence: CASSSDRELDGYTF. Based on the CDR3 plus reference TRBV7-9 and TRBJ1-2, the full variable domain is DTGVSQNPRHKITKRGQNVTFRCDPISEHNRLYWYRQTLGQGPEFLTYFQNEAQLEKSRLLSDRFSAERPKGSFSTLEIQRTEQGDSAMYLCASSSDRELDGYTFGSGTRLTVV.

The chain joins TRBV6-1 to TRBJ2-5, with 10 bases fitting TRBD1. Germline values: CDR1 MNHNS, CDR2 SASEGT. V lost 6 bases and J lost 5; bases outside the gene matches: 3. The CDR3 is 13 amino acids. The CDR3 DNA reads as TGTGCCAGCAGCCGACAGGGGGCGGAGACCCAGTACTTC. It specifies CASSRQGAETQYF.